This T cell receptor (beta chain) was retrieved from a study of blood T cell repertoires in COVID-19. Original processing notes: Nucleated cell number was recorded as an estimate derived from reference gene primer amplification. Some clones are missing from TCRdb's copy, which holds only in-frame ones; the method was immunoSEQ multiplex PCR. That table supplies the V and J calls and clone size; D and trimming were determined from the DNA. The table lists about 110,000 clones, over 60% of them singletons. The germline V gene has CDR1 SGHDT and CDR2 YYEEEE. The CDR3 totals 14 residues. The ends lost 3 bases at V and 4 bases at J; junction bases unmatched: 1. This clone was counted once.

The chain links TRBV5-6 to TRBJ2-5; TRBD2 matches at 12 bases. Sequencing used peripheral blood. The TCR was taken from a man between 65 and 80 years old with acute or convalescent COVID-19. This CDR3 is CASSSGLAGETQYF. CDR3 DNA sequence: TGTGCCAGCAGCTCGGGACTAGCGGGAGAGACCCAGTACTTC.